The rows below give T cell receptor beta chains drawn from one sample of a study of cytomegalovirus exposure and HLA in healthy donors. TCRdb's table, derived via immunoSEQ multiplex PCR, lists solely in-frame clones and lacks some. Here the sample spans about 190,000 clones, more than 80% being singletons. The sequenced sample was PBMCs. The receptors stem from a man younger than 30 in good health and CMV-seropositive. Each CDR3 is given with its conserved first and last residue. Fields, in order: J gene, clone size, D gene, V gene, CDR3 protein, CDR3 DNA. A D gene is named only where the DNA matches it firmly. Size is omitted from some rows. Given values are once, few, many or a class for expanded clones.

j_call: TRBJ2-2; clone_size: few; d_call: -; v_call: TRBV6-5; cdr3_aa: CAGGTGPYTGELFF; cdr3_nt: TGTGCCGGAGGGACGGGTCCCTACACCGGGGAGCTGTTTTTT
j_call: TRBJ2-7; clone_size: -; d_call: TRBD2; v_call: TRBV13; cdr3_aa: CASSRGGLAGGPTEQYF; cdr3_nt: TGTGCCAGCAGCCGGGGGGGACTAGCGGGAGGGCCTACCGAGCAGTACTTC
j_call: TRBJ2-7; clone_size: few; d_call: -; v_call: TRBV6-5; cdr3_aa: CASSYSSSNPDYEQYF; cdr3_nt: TGTGCCAGCAGTTACTCGAGCTCGAACCCTGACTACGAGCAGTACTTC
j_call: TRBJ2-7; clone_size: few; d_call: -; v_call: TRBV6-5; cdr3_aa: CASSQERSGEQYF; cdr3_nt: TGTGCCAGCAGTCAGGAGCGATCGGGGGAGCAGTACTTC
j_call: TRBJ1-2; clone_size: -; d_call: -; v_call: TRBV28; cdr3_aa: CASTPSGTLNGYTF; cdr3_nt: TGTGCCAGCACTCCTTCCGGGACATTAAATGGCTACACCTTC
j_call: TRBJ2-1; clone_size: -; d_call: -; v_call: TRBV27; cdr3_aa: CASSSASSYNEQFF; cdr3_nt: TGTGCCAGCAGTTCAGCTAGCTCCTACAATGAGCAGTTCTTC
j_call: TRBJ1-4; clone_size: few; d_call: TRBD1; v_call: TRBV14; cdr3_aa: CASSQGATGGREKLFF; cdr3_nt: TGTGCCAGCAGCCAAGGTGCCACAGGGGGAAGGGAAAAACTGTTTTTT
j_call: TRBJ1-2; clone_size: -; d_call: -; v_call: TRBV7-6; cdr3_aa: CASSLAGANYGYTF; cdr3_nt: TGTGCCAGCAGCTTAGCGGGGGCGAACTATGGCTACACCTTC
j_call: TRBJ1-4; clone_size: -; d_call: -; v_call: TRBV27; cdr3_aa: CASASRGGEKLFF; cdr3_nt: TGTGCCAGCGCCTCCCGCGGGGGGGAAAAACTGTTTTTT
j_call: TRBJ2-1; clone_size: -; d_call: TRBD2; v_call: TRBV6-1; cdr3_aa: CASSETSGSGHNEQFF; cdr3_nt: TGTGCCAGCAGTGAAACCAGCGGGAGCGGCCACAATGAGCAGTTCTTC
j_call: TRBJ2-2; clone_size: -; d_call: TRBD2; v_call: TRBV19; cdr3_aa: CASSPRGRLAGVTGELFF; cdr3_nt: TGTGCCAGTAGTCCAAGGGGGCGGCTAGCGGGAGTAACCGGGGAGCTGTTTTTT
j_call: TRBJ2-1; clone_size: -; d_call: TRBD2; v_call: TRBV9; cdr3_aa: CASSFTSGPYNEQFF; cdr3_nt: TGTGCCAGCAGCTTCACTAGCGGGCCGTACAATGAGCAGTTCTTC
j_call: TRBJ2-7; clone_size: -; d_call: -; v_call: TRBV11-2; cdr3_aa: CASSLYRGADEQYF; cdr3_nt: TGTGCCAGCAGCTTATATAGAGGCGCGGACGAGCAGTACTTC
j_call: TRBJ1-5; clone_size: -; d_call: TRBD1; v_call: TRBV6-5; cdr3_aa: CASRNRGAANQPQHF; cdr3_nt: TGTGCCAGCAGGAACAGGGGAGCGGCCAATCAGCCCCAGCATTTT
j_call: TRBJ1-2; clone_size: -; d_call: -; v_call: TRBV5-1; cdr3_aa: CASSTTTGGSYTF; cdr3_nt: TGCGCCAGCAGCACCACGACAGGTGGGAGCTACACCTTC
j_call: TRBJ2-7; clone_size: -; d_call: -; v_call: TRBV6-1; cdr3_aa: CASSEADLAVRSYEQYF; cdr3_nt: TGTGCCAGCAGTGAAGCCGATCTGGCGGTACGCTCCTACGAGCAGTACTTC
j_call: TRBJ2-1; clone_size: -; d_call: TRBD2; v_call: TRBV15; cdr3_aa: CATSSNPGTSGTSQFF; cdr3_nt: TGTGCCACCAGCAGCAATCCCGGGACTAGCGGCACTAGTCAATTCTTC
j_call: TRBJ2-1; clone_size: -; d_call: TRBD2; v_call: TRBV7-9; cdr3_aa: CASTKPGLEMGEQFF; cdr3_nt: TGTGCCAGCACCAAACCGGGACTAGAGATGGGTGAGCAGTTCTTC
j_call: TRBJ1-1; clone_size: -; d_call: TRBD1; v_call: TRBV6-6; cdr3_aa: CASSYPDRARLAEAFF; cdr3_nt: TGTGCCAGCAGTTACCCGGACAGGGCCCGGTTGGCTGAAGCTTTCTTT
j_call: TRBJ2-1; clone_size: -; d_call: TRBD1; v_call: TRBV6-6; cdr3_aa: CASTQDRGDEQFF; cdr3_nt: TGTGCCAGCACCCAGGACAGGGGCGATGAGCAGTTCTTC
j_call: TRBJ1-1; clone_size: -; d_call: TRBD1; v_call: TRBV10-1; cdr3_aa: CASSEWTGVPMNTEAFF; cdr3_nt: TGCGCCAGCAGTGAATGGACAGGGGTACCTATGAACACTGAAGCTTTCTTT
j_call: TRBJ2-5; clone_size: -; d_call: -; v_call: TRBV10-1; cdr3_aa: CASSEVRSQETQYF; cdr3_nt: TGCGCCAGCAGTGAGGTCAGATCGCAAGAGACCCAGTACTTC
j_call: TRBJ1-5; clone_size: -; d_call: TRBD1; v_call: TRBV5-4; cdr3_aa: CASSLRGQDMNQPQHF; cdr3_nt: TGTGCCAGCAGCCTACGGGGACAGGACATGAATCAGCCCCAGCATTTT
j_call: TRBJ2-3; clone_size: -; d_call: TRBD2; v_call: TRBV28; cdr3_aa: CASSLSGVKDVPGGDTQYF; cdr3_nt: TGTGCCAGCAGTTTGTCTGGTGTTAAGGACGTACCGGGGGGTGATACGCAGTATTTT
j_call: TRBJ1-2; clone_size: -; d_call: -; v_call: TRBV14; cdr3_aa: CASSLLGGSYGYTF; cdr3_nt: TGTGCCAGCAGCCTCCTAGGAGGCTCCTATGGCTACACCTTC
j_call: TRBJ2-5; clone_size: -; d_call: TRBD2; v_call: TRBV13; cdr3_aa: CASGGGRGAQETQYF; cdr3_nt: TGTGCCAGCGGGGGGGGGAGAGGGGCCCAAGAGACCCAGTACTTC
j_call: TRBJ1-2; clone_size: -; d_call: -; v_call: TRBV7-9; cdr3_aa: CASSSTGFYYGYTF; cdr3_nt: TGTGCCAGCAGCTCTACAGGGTTCTACTATGGCTACACCTTC
j_call: TRBJ2-2; clone_size: -; d_call: TRBD2; v_call: TRBV4-2; cdr3_aa: CASSPRTRGNTGELFF; cdr3_nt: TGTGCCAGCAGCCCCAGGACTAGGGGGAACACCGGGGAGCTGTTTTTT
j_call: TRBJ2-7; clone_size: once; d_call: -; v_call: TRBV7-2; cdr3_aa: CASSPGSGPYEQYF; cdr3_nt: TGTGCCAGCAGCCCGGGGAGCGGACCCTACGAGCAGTACTTC
j_call: TRBJ2-7; clone_size: -; d_call: TRBD2; v_call: TRBV11-3; cdr3_aa: CASSLNAGLVVEQYF; cdr3_nt: TGTGCCAGCAGCTTAAATGCGGGACTAGTCGTCGAGCAGTACTTC
j_call: TRBJ2-7; clone_size: -; d_call: TRBD1; v_call: TRBV11-2; cdr3_aa: CASSFIGQGAYEQYF; cdr3_nt: TGTGCCAGCAGCTTCATCGGACAGGGGGCGTACGAGCAGTACTTC
j_call: TRBJ2-5; clone_size: once; d_call: TRBD2; v_call: TRBV5-4; cdr3_aa: CASSLKRGYQETQYF; cdr3_nt: TGTGCCAGCAGCTTGAAGCGGGGCTACCAAGAGACCCAGTACTTC
j_call: TRBJ1-5; clone_size: -; d_call: TRBD1; v_call: TRBV7-9; cdr3_aa: CASSPGTGLNQPQHF; cdr3_nt: TGTGCCAGCAGCCCAGGGACAGGGCTCAATCAGCCCCAGCATTTT
j_call: TRBJ1-2; clone_size: -; d_call: -; v_call: TRBV28; cdr3_aa: CASSSGGRYGYTF; cdr3_nt: TGTGCCAGCAGTTCGGGAGGGCGTTATGGCTACACCTTC
j_call: TRBJ2-7; clone_size: once; d_call: TRBD2; v_call: TRBV5-4; cdr3_aa: CASSSGRTSGRNEQYF; cdr3_nt: TGTGCCAGCAGCTCTGGAAGGACTAGCGGGAGGAACGAGCAGTACTTC
j_call: TRBJ1-5; clone_size: few; d_call: -; v_call: TRBV28; cdr3_aa: CASRYLVSNQPQHF; cdr3_nt: TGTGCCAGCAGGTACCTAGTTAGCAATCAGCCCCAGCATTTT
j_call: TRBJ1-5; clone_size: -; d_call: -; v_call: TRBV13; cdr3_aa: CASSLGRGRNQPQHF; cdr3_nt: TGTGCCAGCAGCTTAGGCCGGGGGAGGAATCAGCCCCAGCATTTT
j_call: TRBJ2-2; clone_size: -; d_call: TRBD2; v_call: TRBV5-6; cdr3_aa: CASSPYGLAGTGELFF; cdr3_nt: TGTGCCAGCAGCCCTTACGGACTAGCGGGAACCGGGGAGCTGTTTTTT
j_call: TRBJ2-1; clone_size: -; d_call: -; v_call: TRBV28; cdr3_aa: CASCDRGGNEQFF; cdr3_nt: TGTGCCAGTTGCGACAGAGGAGGGAATGAGCAGTTCTTC
j_call: TRBJ2-3; clone_size: once; d_call: TRBD2; v_call: TRBV9; cdr3_aa: CASSVASGSSTDTQYF; cdr3_nt: TGTGCCAGCAGCGTGGCTAGCGGGAGTAGCACAGATACGCAGTATTTT
j_call: TRBJ2-7; clone_size: -; d_call: TRBD2; v_call: TRBV9; cdr3_aa: CASSALGLSAEQYF; cdr3_nt: TGTGCCAGCAGCGCCCTGGGACTATCGGCCGAGCAGTACTTC
j_call: TRBJ2-1; clone_size: -; d_call: TRBD2; v_call: TRBV7-2; cdr3_aa: CASSLVTGGVNEQFF; cdr3_nt: TGTGCCAGCAGCTTAGTTACGGGAGGGGTCAATGAGCAGTTCTTC
j_call: TRBJ1-1; clone_size: -; d_call: -; v_call: TRBV6-6; cdr3_aa: CATAPTGTEAFF; cdr3_nt: TGTGCTACGGCCCCTACGGGCACTGAAGCTTTCTTT
j_call: TRBJ1-1; clone_size: -; d_call: -; v_call: TRBV11-2; cdr3_aa: CASSLQGLALGTEAFF; cdr3_nt: TGTGCCAGCAGCTTACAGGGGTTAGCGTTAGGCACTGAAGCTTTCTTT
j_call: TRBJ2-1; clone_size: -; d_call: TRBD2; v_call: TRBV19; cdr3_aa: CASTLGGLGLNEQFF; cdr3_nt: TGTGCCAGTACCCTAGGAGGACTAGGTCTTAATGAGCAGTTCTTC
j_call: TRBJ2-1; clone_size: -; d_call: TRBD2; v_call: TRBV4-1; cdr3_aa: CASSQVGTSGRGGGQFF; cdr3_nt: TGCGCCAGCAGCCAAGTCGGGACTAGCGGGAGGGGCGGTGGGCAGTTCTTC
j_call: TRBJ2-7; clone_size: -; d_call: -; v_call: TRBV5-6; cdr3_aa: CASSPLELDYEQYF; cdr3_nt: TGTGCCAGCAGCCCCCTGGAGCTAGACTACGAGCAGTACTTC
j_call: TRBJ1-2; clone_size: -; d_call: -; v_call: TRBV4-3; cdr3_aa: CASSQDGGNYGYTF; cdr3_nt: TGCGCCAGCAGCCAAGATGGGGGCAACTATGGCTACACCTTC
j_call: TRBJ2-5; clone_size: -; d_call: TRBD2; v_call: TRBV25-1; cdr3_aa: CASSERGLAGSETQYF; cdr3_nt: TGTGCCAGCAGTGAGCGGGGACTAGCGGGATCAGAGACCCAGTACTTC
j_call: TRBJ2-7; clone_size: once; d_call: TRBD1; v_call: TRBV7-6; cdr3_aa: CASSLDREVDEQYF; cdr3_nt: TGTGCCAGCAGCTTGGACAGGGAGGTAGACGAGCAGTACTTC
j_call: TRBJ1-3; clone_size: -; d_call: TRBD1; v_call: TRBV30; cdr3_aa: CAWGRGGTGGNTIYF; cdr3_nt: TGTGCCTGGGGCCGTGGAGGGACAGGAGGAAACACCATATATTTT
j_call: TRBJ1-3; clone_size: -; d_call: -; v_call: TRBV5-1; cdr3_aa: CASSLALGSGNTIYF; cdr3_nt: TGCGCCAGCAGCTTGGCCCTAGGCTCTGGAAACACCATATATTTT
j_call: TRBJ2-7; clone_size: -; d_call: TRBD1; v_call: TRBV28; cdr3_aa: CASSPLDREYSYEQYF; cdr3_nt: TGTGCCAGCAGTCCCCTCGACAGGGAATACTCCTACGAGCAGTACTTC